Listed here are 15 T cell receptor beta chains from one sample, sequenced in a study of blood T cells in healthy people across ages. Then a second PCR, running about 7 to 11 cycles, was carried out with a sample-barcoded 5' primer and a J-beta primer mix. TCRdb independently ran MiXCR on the 5' RACE reads; one entry per CDR3 protein. The sample records 600,000 or so distinct CDR3 sequences, approximately 30% being singletons. The specimen sequenced was blood. The origin of the receptors is a woman of 80 years or more in good health.

This clonotype has at least ten counts. The J gene is TRBJ2-1, the V gene TRBV4-1, with 10 bases identical to TRBD2. From germline, CDR1 is MGHRA and CDR2 YSYEKL. This CDR3 has 17 amino acids. With V trimmed by 1 base and J by 3 bases, 6 bases remained unmatched. The CDR3 region is CASSQAGKRGGYNEQFF. Here the CDR3 DNA reads TGCGCCAGCAGCCAAGCCGGCAAGCGGGGGGGCTACAATGAGCAGTTCTTC.

This clonotype came up once. The gene calls are TRBV7-2 and TRBJ2-1; tentatively, D is TRBD2 (6 bases). Germline CDR1 reads SGHTA; CDR2 reads FQGNSA. The CDR3 runs 13 residues. V gave up 6 bases and J gave up 10 bases, with 16 bases separating them. This CDR3 reads CASSVSGSTEQFF. DNA for the CDR3: TGTGCCAGCAGTGTGAGCGGGTCGACGGAGCAGTTCTTC.

This clonotype was counted at least ten times. This rearrangement joins TRBV20-1 to TRBJ1-1; no clear D. Trimming left V 7 bases short and J 8 bases short, with 17 bases between. The CDR3 is 12 residues long. Germline values: CDR1 DFQATT, CDR2 SNEGSKA (reference sequence). This chain's CDR3 is CSGPIRVGEAFF. The CDR3 nucleotides read TGCAGTGGCCCGATCCGGGTAGGGGAAGCTTTCTTT.

This clonotype was recorded only once. CDR3 sequence: CASSPGSGAMNSYNEQFF. CDR3 nucleotides: TGCGCCAGCAGCCCAGGGAGCGGGGCTATGAATTCCTACAATGAGCAGTTCTTC. This chain uses TRBV5-1 with TRBJ2-1, with 7 bases that match TRBD2. Germline values: CDR1 SGHRS, CDR2 YFSETQ. CDR3 length: 18 residues. V shed 4 bases, J shed 1 base, and the junction held 14 bases outside the gene matches.

CDR3 bases: TGTGCCAGCAGCTGTAGGGGATGGGAAACAGATACGCAGTATTTT. Its protein is CASSCRGWETDTQYF. The chain joins TRBV5-5 to TRBJ2-3, with TRBD1 as a possible D gene (5 bases). The CDR3 extends over 15 amino acids. Per germline, CDR1 SGHKS and CDR2 YYEKEE (reference sequence). The V end was cut by 3 bases, the J end by 3 bases, with 14 bases between.

This clonotype was seen at least ten times. This chain links TRBV5-1 with TRBJ2-5, with 12 nucleotides matching TRBD1. V was clipped by 3 bases and J by 6 bases; unmatched bases: 3. CDR3 length equals 14 residues. Germline V lookup: CDR1 SGHRS, CDR2 YFSETQ. The CDR3 loop reads CASSWGQGAKTQYF. Written as DNA, the CDR3 is TGCGCCAGCAGCTGGGGACAGGGGGCAAAGACCCAGTACTTC.

This clonotype has ten or more counts. The rearrangement joins TRBV7-2 to TRBJ2-1, with D possibly being TRBD1 or TRBD2 (6 bases each). With 1 base removed from V and 5 bases from J, the gap between germline ends came to 15 bases. The germline gives CDR1 SGHTA, CDR2 FQGNSA. This CDR3 is built from 16 residues. This CDR3 reads CASSLVRGPPNNEQFF. The CDR3 DNA reads as TGTGCCAGCAGCTTAGTTCGGGGGCCGCCCAACAATGAGCAGTTCTTC.

The V call is TRBV25-1, the J call TRBJ2-1; 8 nucleotides agree with TRBD2. This CDR3 region has 13 residues. Germline trimming cut 5 bases from V and 9 bases from J; bases unmatched to any gene: 6. Germline V gives CDR1 MGHDK, CDR2 SYGVNS. The CDR3 nucleotides read TGTGCCAGCAGTTCAACGGGGGGGCGTGAGCAGTTCTTC. This translates into CASSSTGGREQFF.

J is TRBJ2-3 and V is TRBV9; D ambiguous. V was clipped by 6 bases and J by 1 base, with 9 bases between them. Germline V gene lookup returns CDR1 SGDLS and CDR2 YYNGEE. The CDR3 has 13 residues. The CDR3 sequence: CASTPAGTDTQYF. CDR3 DNA sequence: TGTGCCAGCACTCCAGCCGGCACAGATACGCAGTATTTT.

The chain joins TRBV18 to TRBJ1-4; D gene unclear. Trimming took off 6 bases at V and 1 base at J, with 15 bases between the two ends. Germline lookup yields CDR1 KGHSH and CDR2 LQKENI. This CDR3 contains 16 residues. In DNA form, the CDR3 reads TGTGCCAGCTCGCCCCAAGGCGGGAGAACTAATGAAAAACTGTTTTTT. Residues: CASSPQGGRTNEKLFF.

This clonotype was found many times. The V and J genes are TRBV7-2 and TRBJ1-5; the D gene is possibly TRBD1 (6 bases). Trimming took 3 bases from V and 6 from J, leaving 12 bases between them. The germline V gene has CDR1 SGHTA and CDR2 FQGNSA. This CDR3 contains 14 residues. This CDR3 is CASSFQGRGQPQHF. The CDR3 DNA reads as TGTGCCAGCAGCTTCCAGGGGAGGGGTCAGCCCCAGCATTTT.

This clonotype was seen a handful of times. The chain combines TRBV27 with TRBJ1-5; possibly TRBD1 for D (6 bases). Trimming removed 6 bases from V and 6 bases from J, with 15 bases in between. The CDR3 spans 14 residues. CDR1 is MNHEY, CDR2 SMNVEV, per germline (reference sequence). This CDR3 is CASSAAVGAQPQHF. For the CDR3, the DNA is TGTGCCAGCAGCGCCGCCGTGGGGGCTCAGCCCCAGCATTTT.

This rearrangement joins TRBV7-2 to TRBJ1-1; D not certain. Trimming stripped 1 base from V and 6 bases from J, with 12 bases between. Germline V CDR1 and CDR2: SGHTA, FQGNSA. This CDR3 has 14 residues. The CDR3 loop reads CASSLVIGRAEAFF. CDR3 bases: TGTGCCAGCAGCTTAGTAATAGGGCGCGCTGAAGCTTTCTTT.

This clonotype was seen only a few times. In DNA form, the CDR3 reads TGCGCCAGCAGCCAAGATTGGGCAGGGGGCGGCGGGGAGCTGTTTTTT. It specifies CASSQDWAGGGGELFF. This chain links TRBV4-1 with TRBJ2-2; 8 bases fit TRBD1. Unmatched junction bases numbered 7, after V lost 0 bases and J lost 7 bases. Germline assignment: CDR1 MGHRA and CDR2 YSYEKL. There are 16 residues in the CDR3.

With regard to this clonotype: A read error may explain this, as a much larger clone is one base away. The chain combines TRBV24-1 with TRBJ2-3; no clear D. In germline, CDR1 is KGHDR, CDR2 SFDVKD. The CDR3 is made up of 14 amino acids. Trimming left V 3 bases short and J 1 base short, with 7 bases between. This chain's CDR3 is CATSDRSGTDTQYF. CDR3 DNA: TGTGCCACCAGTGATCGGAGCGGCACAGATACGCAGTATTTT.